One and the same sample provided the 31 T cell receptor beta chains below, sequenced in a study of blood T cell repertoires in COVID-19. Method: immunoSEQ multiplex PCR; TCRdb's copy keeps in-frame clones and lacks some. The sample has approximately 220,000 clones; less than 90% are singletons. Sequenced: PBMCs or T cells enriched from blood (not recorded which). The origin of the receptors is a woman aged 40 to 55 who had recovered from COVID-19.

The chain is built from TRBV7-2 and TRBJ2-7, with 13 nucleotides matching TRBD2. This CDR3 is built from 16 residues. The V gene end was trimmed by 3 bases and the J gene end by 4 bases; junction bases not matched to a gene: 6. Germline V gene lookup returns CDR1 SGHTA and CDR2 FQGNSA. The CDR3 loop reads CASSLTSGGFDYEQYF. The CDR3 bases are TGTGCCAGCAGCTTGACTAGCGGGGGGTTCGATTACGAGCAGTACTTC.

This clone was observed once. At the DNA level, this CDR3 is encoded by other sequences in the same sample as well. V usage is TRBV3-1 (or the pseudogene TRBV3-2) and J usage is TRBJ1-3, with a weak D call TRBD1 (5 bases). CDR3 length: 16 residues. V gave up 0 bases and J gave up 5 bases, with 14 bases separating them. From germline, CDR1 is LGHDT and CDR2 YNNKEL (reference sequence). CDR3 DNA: TGTGCCAGCAGCCAAGACCGGCAGGGCGCCCGAAACACCATATATTTT. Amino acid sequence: CASSQDRQGARNTIYF.

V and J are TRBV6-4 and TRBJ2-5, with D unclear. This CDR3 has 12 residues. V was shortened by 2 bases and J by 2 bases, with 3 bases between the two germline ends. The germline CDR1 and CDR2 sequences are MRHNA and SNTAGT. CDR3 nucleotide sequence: TGTGCCAGCAGTGACCTACAAGAGACCCAGTACTTC. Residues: CASSDLQETQYF.

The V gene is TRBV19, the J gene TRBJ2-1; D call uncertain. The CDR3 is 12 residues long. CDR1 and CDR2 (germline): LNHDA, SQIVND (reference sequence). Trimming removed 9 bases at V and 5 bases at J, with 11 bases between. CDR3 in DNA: TGTGCCAGCCATAAATCGGACAATGAGCAGTTCTTC. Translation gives CASHKSDNEQFF.

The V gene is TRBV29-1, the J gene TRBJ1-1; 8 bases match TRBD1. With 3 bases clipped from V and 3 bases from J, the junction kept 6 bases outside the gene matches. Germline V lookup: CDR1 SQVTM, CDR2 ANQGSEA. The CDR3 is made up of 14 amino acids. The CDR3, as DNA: TGCAGCGTTGAGGCGGACAGGGAGGACACTGAAGCTTTCTTT. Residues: CSVEADREDTEAFF.

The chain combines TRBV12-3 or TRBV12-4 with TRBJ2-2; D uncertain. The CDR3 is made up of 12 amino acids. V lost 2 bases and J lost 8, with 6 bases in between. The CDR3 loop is CASSLIPGELFF. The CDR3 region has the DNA TGTGCCAGCAGTTTAATTCCGGGGGAGCTGTTTTTT.

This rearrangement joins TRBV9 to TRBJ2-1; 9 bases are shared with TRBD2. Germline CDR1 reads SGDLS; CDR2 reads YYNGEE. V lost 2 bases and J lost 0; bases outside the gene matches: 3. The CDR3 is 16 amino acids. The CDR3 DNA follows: TGTGCCAGCAGCGTGGGTAGCGGGAGCTCCTACAATGAGCAGTTCTTC. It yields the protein CASSVGSGSSYNEQFF.

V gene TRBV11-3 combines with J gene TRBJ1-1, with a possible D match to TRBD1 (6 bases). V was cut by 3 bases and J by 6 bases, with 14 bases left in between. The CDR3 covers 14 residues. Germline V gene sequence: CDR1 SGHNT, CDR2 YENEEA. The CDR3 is CASSLYSTGAEAFF. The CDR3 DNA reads TGTGCCAGCAGCTTGTATTCGACAGGCGCTGAAGCTTTCTTT.

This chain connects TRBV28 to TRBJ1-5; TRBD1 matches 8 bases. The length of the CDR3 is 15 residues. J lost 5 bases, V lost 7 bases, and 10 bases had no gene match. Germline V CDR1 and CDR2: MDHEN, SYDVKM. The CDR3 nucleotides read TGTGCCAGCACCCTCCTTCAGGGGGCTCATCAGCCCCAGCATTTT. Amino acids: CASTLLQGAHQPQHF.

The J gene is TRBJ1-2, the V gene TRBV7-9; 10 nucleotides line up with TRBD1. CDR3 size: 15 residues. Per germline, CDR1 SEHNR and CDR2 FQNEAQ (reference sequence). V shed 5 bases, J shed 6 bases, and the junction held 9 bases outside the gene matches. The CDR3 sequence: CASSTWDRGVDGYTF. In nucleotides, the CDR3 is TGTGCCAGCAGCACCTGGGACAGGGGAGTCGATGGCTACACCTTC.

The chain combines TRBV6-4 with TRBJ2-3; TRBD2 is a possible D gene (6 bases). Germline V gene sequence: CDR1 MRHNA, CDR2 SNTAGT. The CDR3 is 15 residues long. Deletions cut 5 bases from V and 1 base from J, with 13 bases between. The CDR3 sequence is CASSLRLGGTDTQYF. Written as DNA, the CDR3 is TGTGCCAGCAGTCTTCGACTAGGGGGCACAGATACGCAGTATTTT.

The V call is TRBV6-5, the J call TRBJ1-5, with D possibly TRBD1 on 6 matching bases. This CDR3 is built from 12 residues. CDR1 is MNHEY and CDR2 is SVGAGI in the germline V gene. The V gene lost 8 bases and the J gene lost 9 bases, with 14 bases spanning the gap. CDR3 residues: CASRQQGGPQHF. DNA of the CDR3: TGTGCCAGCCGACAACAGGGTGGGCCCCAGCATTTT.

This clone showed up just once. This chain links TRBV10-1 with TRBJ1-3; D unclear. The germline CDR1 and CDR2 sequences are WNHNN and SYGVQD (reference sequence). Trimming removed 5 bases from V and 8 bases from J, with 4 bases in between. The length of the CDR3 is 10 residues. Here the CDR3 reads CASSFYTIYF. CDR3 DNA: TGCGCCAGCAGTTTCTACACCATATATTTT.

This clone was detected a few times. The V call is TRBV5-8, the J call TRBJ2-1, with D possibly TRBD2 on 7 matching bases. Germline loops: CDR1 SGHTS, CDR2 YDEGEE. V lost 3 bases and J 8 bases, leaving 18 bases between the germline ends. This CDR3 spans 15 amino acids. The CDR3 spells CASSWRGRFGHEQFF. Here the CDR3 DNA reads TGTGCCAGCAGCTGGCGGGGGCGATTTGGCCATGAGCAGTTCTTC.

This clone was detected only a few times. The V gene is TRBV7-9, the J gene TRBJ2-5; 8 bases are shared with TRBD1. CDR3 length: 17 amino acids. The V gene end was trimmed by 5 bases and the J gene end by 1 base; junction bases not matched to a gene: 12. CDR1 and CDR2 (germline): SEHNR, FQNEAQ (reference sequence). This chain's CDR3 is CASSPTPGQGLQETQYF. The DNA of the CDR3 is TGTGCCAGCAGCCCAACACCCGGACAGGGCCTCCAAGAGACCCAGTACTTC.

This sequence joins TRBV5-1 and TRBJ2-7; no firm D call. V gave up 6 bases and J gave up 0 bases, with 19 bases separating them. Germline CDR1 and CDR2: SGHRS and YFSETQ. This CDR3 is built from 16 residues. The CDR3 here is CASKFLGLNDSYEQYV. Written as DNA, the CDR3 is TGCGCCAGCAAGTTTCTAGGCCTCAACGACTCCTACGAGCAGTACGTC.

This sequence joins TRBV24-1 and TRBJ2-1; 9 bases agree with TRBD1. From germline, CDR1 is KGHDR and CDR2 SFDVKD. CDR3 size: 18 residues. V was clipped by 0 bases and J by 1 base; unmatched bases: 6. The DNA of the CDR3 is TGTGCCACCAGTGATTTGGTGGACAGGGGAAAGTCCTACAATGAGCAGTTCTTC. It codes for CATSDLVDRGKSYNEQFF.

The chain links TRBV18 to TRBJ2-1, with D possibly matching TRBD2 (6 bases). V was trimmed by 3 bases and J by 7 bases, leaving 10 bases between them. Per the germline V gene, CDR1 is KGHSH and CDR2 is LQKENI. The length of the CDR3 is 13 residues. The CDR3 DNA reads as TGTGCCAGCTCACCGGGACTGGAAAATGAGCAGTTCTTC. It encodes CASSPGLENEQFF.

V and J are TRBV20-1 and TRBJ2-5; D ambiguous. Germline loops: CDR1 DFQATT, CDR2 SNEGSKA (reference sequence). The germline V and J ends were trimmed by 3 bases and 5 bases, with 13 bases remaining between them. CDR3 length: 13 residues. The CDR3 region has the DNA TGCAGTGCTAGTTTTGCTAGTCGGGAGACCCAGTACTTC. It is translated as CSASFASRETQYF.

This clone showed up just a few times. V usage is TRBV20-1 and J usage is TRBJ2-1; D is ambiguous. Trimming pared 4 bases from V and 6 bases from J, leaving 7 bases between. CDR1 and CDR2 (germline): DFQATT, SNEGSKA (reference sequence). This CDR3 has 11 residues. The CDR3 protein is CSAKKLNEQFF. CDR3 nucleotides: TGCAGTGCTAAAAAACTCAATGAGCAGTTCTTC.

CDR3 coding DNA: TGTGCCAGCAGCGGCCGGGACAGGGTTAACGGGAGGGGCGAGCAGTACGTC. Amino acid sequence: CASSGRDRVNGRGEQYV. The rearrangement joins TRBV7-9 to TRBJ2-7, with D possibly TRBD1 on 9 matching bases. This CDR3 contains 17 residues. Germline V gives CDR1 SEHNR, CDR2 FQNEAQ (reference sequence). V was cut by 5 bases and J by 6 bases, with 26 bases left in between.

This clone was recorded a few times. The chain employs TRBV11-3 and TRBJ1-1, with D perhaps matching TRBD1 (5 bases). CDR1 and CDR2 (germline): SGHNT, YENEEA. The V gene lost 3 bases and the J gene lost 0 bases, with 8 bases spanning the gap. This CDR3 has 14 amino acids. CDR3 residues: CASSFGGMNTEAFF. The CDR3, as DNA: TGTGCCAGCAGCTTTGGGGGGATGAACACTGAAGCTTTCTTT.

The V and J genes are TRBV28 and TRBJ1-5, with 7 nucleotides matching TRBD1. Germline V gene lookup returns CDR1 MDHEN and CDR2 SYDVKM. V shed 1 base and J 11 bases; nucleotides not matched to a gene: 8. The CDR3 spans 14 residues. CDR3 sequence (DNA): TGTGCCAGCAGTTTATTGGGACAGCCGCTGGCCCAGCATTTT. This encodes CASSLLGQPLAQHF.

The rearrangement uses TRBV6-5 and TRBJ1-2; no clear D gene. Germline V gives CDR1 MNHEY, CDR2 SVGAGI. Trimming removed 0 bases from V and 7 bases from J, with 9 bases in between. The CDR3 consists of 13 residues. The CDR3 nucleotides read TGTGCCAGCAGTTACTCGACCCCGGGTGGCTACACCTTC. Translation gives CASSYSTPGGYTF.

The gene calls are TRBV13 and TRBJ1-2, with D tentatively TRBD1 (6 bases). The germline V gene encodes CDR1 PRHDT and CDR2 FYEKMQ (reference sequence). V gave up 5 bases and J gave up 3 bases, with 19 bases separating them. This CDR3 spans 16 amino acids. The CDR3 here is CASSVGTSRIDYGYTF. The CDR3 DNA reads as TGTGCCAGCAGCGTCGGGACATCACGAATCGACTATGGCTACACCTTC.

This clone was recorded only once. The CDR3 is CASSFTGGWTGELFF. DNA of the CDR3: TGTGCCAGCAGCTTCACGGGGGGTTGGACCGGGGAGCTGTTTTTT. V and J are TRBV11-2 and TRBJ2-2; 7 nucleotides line up with TRBD2. The CDR3 loop spans 15 amino acids. The germline V gene has CDR1 SGHAT and CDR2 FQNNGV. Germline trimming cut 3 bases from V and 5 bases from J; bases unmatched to any gene: 6.

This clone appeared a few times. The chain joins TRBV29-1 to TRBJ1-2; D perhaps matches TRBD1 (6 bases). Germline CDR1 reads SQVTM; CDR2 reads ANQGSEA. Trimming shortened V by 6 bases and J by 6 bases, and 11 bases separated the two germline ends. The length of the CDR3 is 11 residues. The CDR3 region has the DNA TGCAGCGTCAGGGGAAATGATGGCTACACCTTC. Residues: CSVRGNDGYTF.

The CDR3, as DNA: TGTGCCAGCAGTACCCCTCGACAGGAAAAACTGTTTTTT. It translates to CASSTPRQEKLFF. The rearrangement joins TRBV27 to TRBJ1-4; possibly TRBD1 for D (5 bases). The germline gives CDR1 MNHEY, CDR2 SMNVEV (reference sequence). There are 13 residues in the CDR3. Trimming removed 5 bases at V and 8 bases at J, with 12 bases between.

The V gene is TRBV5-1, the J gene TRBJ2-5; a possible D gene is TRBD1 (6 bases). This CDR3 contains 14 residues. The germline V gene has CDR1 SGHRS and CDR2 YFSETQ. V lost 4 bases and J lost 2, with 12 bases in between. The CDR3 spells CASSPGTNQETQYF. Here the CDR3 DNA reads TGCGCCAGCAGCCCCGGGACAAATCAAGAGACCCAGTACTTC. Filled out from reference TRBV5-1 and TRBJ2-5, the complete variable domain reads KAGVTQTPRYLIKTRGQQVTLSCSPISGHRSVSWYQQTPGQGLQFLFEYFSETQRNKGNFPGRFSGRQFSNSRSEMNVSTLELGDSALYLCASSPGTNQETQYFGPGTRLLVL.

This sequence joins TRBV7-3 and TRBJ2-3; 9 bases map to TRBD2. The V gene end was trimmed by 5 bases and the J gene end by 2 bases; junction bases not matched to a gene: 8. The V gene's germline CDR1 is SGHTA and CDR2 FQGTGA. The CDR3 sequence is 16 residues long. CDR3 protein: CASSTLAGDVTDTQYF. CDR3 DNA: TGTGCCAGCAGCACCTTAGCGGGAGACGTCACAGATACGCAGTATTTT.

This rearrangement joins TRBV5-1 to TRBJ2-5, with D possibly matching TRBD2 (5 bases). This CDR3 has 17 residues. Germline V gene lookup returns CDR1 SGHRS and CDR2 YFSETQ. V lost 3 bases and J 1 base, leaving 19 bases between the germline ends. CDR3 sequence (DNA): TGCGCCAGCAGCTGGCAAAAGGGCGGGCAACTCCAAGAGACCCAGTACTTC. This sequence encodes CASSWQKGGQLQETQYF.